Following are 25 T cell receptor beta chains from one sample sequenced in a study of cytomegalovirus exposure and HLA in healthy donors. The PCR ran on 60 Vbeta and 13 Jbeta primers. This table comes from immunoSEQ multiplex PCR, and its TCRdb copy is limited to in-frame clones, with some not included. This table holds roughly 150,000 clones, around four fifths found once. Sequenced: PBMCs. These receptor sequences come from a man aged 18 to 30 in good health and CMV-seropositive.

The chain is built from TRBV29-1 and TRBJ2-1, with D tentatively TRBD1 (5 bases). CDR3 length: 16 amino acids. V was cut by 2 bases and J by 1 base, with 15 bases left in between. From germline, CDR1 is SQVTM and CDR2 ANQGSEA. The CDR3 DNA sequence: TGCAGCGTTGAAAGTAGGGGCAGTGCGTCCTACAATGAGCAGTTCTTC. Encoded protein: CSVESRGSASYNEQFF.

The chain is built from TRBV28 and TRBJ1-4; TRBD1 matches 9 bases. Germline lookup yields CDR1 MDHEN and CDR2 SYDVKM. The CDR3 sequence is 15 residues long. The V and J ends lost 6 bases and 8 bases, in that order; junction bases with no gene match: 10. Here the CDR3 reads CASSTTGGAREKLFF. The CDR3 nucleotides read TGTGCCAGCAGCACCACAGGGGGCGCGAGAGAAAAACTGTTTTTT. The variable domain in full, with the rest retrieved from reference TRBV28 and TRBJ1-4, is DVKVTQSSRYLVKRTGEKVFLECVQDMDHENMFWYRQDPGLGLRLIYFSYDVKMKEKGDIPEGYSVSREKKERFSLILESASTNQTSMYLCASSTTGGAREKLFFGSGTQLSVL.

CDR3 bases: TGTGCCAGCAGCTTAGGTGATGCGGATTACGAGCAGTACTTC. Translated: CASSLGDADYEQYF. The chain carries TRBV11-2 and TRBJ2-7, with D uncertain. This CDR3 spans 14 amino acids. Germline V gene data show CDR1 as SGHAT and CDR2 as FQNNGV. Trimming pared 1 base from V and 4 bases from J, leaving 11 bases between. Filled out from reference TRBV11-2 and TRBJ2-7, the complete variable domain reads EAGVAQSPRYKIIEKRQSVAFWCNPISGHATLYWYQQILGQGPKLLIQFQNNGVVDDSQLPKDRFSAERLKGVDSTLKIQPAKLEDSAVYLCASSLGDADYEQYFGPGTRLTVT.

CDR3 DNA sequence: TGTGCCAGCTCACCACGGGGGACAGGCTCCTACGAGCAGTACTTC. It yields the protein CASSPRGTGSYEQYF. V usage is TRBV18 and J usage is TRBJ2-7; 8 positions match TRBD1. Per the germline V gene, CDR1 is KGHSH and CDR2 is LQKENI. The CDR3 length is 15 residues. The ends lost 1 base at V and 0 bases at J; junction bases unmatched: 2.

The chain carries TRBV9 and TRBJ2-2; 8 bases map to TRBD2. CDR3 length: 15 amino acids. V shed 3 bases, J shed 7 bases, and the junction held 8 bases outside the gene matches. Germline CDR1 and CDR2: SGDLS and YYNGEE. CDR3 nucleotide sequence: TGTGCCAGCAGCGAGGGGACTAGTCCCAGCGGGGAGCTGTTTTTT. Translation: CASSEGTSPSGELFF.

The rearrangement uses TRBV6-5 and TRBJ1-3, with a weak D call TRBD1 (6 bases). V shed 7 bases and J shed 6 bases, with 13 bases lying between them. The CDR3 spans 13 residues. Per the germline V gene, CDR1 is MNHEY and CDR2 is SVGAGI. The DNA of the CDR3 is TGTGCCAGCATCCACAGGGCTAAAAACACCATATATTTT. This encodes CASIHRAKNTIYF.

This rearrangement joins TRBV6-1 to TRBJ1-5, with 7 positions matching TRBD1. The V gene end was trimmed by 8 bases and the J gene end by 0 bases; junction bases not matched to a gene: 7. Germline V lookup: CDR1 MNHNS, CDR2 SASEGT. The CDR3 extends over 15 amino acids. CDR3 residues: CASSRGQTSNQPQHF. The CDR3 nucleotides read TGTGCCAGCTCCCGGGGACAGACTAGCAATCAGCCCCAGCATTTT.

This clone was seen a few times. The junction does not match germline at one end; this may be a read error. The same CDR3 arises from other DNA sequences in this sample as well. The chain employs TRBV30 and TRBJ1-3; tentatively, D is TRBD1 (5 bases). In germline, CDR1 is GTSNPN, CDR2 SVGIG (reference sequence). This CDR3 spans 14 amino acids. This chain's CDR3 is CAWSVGVSGNTIYF. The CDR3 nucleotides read TGCGCCTGGAGTGTAGGGGTTTCCGGAAACACCATATATTTT. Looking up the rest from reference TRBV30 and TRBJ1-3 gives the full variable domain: SQTIHQWPATLVQPVGSPLSLECTVEGTSNPNLYWYRQAAGRGLQLLFYSVGIGQISSEVPQNLSASRPQDRQFILSSKKLLLSDSGFYLCAWSVGVSGNTIYFGEGSWLTVV.

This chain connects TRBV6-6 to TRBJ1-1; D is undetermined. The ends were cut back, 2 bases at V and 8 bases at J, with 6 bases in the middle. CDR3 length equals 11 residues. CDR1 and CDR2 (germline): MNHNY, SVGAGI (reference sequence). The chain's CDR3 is CASSYGPEAFF. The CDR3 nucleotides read TGTGCCAGCAGTTACGGGCCGGAAGCTTTCTTT.

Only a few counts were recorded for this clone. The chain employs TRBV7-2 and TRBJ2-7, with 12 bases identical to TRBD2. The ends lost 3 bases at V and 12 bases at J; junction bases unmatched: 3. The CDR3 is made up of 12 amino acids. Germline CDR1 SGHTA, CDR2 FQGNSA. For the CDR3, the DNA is TGTGCCAGCAGCTTGGCTAGCGGGAGGGTGTACTTC. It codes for CASSLASGRVYF.

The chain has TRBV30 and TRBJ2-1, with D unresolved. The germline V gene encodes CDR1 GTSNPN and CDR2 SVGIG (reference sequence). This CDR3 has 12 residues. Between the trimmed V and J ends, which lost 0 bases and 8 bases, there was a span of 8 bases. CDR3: CAWSVERHEQFF. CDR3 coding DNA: TGTGCCTGGAGTGTCGAGCGCCATGAGCAGTTCTTC.

The CDR3, as DNA: TGTGCCAGCAGTTTTCGGCCGGGACAGGGGGCCTACGAGCAGTACTTC. Protein: CASSFRPGQGAYEQYF. The chain links TRBV27 to TRBJ2-7; 11 positions match TRBD1. J was trimmed by 2 bases and V by 3 bases; bases with no gene match: 6. This CDR3 is built from 16 residues. Germline CDR1 reads MNHEY; CDR2 reads SMNVEV (reference sequence).

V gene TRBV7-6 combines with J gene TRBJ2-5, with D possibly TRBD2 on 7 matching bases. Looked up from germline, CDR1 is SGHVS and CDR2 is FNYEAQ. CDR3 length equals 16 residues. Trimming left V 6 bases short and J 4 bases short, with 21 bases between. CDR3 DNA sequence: TGTGCCAGCAGGCCTGCTGGTGGGGGGGCCGTAGAGACCCAGTACTTC. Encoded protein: CASRPAGGGAVETQYF. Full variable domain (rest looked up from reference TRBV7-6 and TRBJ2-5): GAGVSQSPRYKVTKRGQDVALRCDPISGHVSLYWYRQALGQGPEFLTYFNYEAQQDKSGLPNDRFSAERPEGSISTLTIQRTEQRDSAMYRCASRPAGGGAVETQYFGPGTRLLVL.

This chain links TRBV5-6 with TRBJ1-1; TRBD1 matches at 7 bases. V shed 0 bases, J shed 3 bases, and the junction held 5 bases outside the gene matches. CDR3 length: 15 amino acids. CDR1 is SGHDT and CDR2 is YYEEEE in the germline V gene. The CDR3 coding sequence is TGTGCCAGCAGCTTGGGGGACAGCCTTTACACTGAAGCTTTCTTT. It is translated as CASSLGDSLYTEAFF. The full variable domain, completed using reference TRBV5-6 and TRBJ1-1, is DAGVTQSPTHLIKTRGQQVTLRCSPKSGHDTVSWYQQALGQGPQFIFQYYEEEERQRGNFPDRFSGHQFPNYSSELNVNALLLGDSALYLCASSLGDSLYTEAFFGQGTRLTVV.

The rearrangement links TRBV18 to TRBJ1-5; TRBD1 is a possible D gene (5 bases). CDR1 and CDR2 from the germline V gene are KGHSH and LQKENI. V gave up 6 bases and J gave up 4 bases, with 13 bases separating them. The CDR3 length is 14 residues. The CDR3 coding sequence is TGTGCCAGCTCGTCGGGCGGGGGAAATCAGCCCCAGCATTTT. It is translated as CASSSGGGNQPQHF.

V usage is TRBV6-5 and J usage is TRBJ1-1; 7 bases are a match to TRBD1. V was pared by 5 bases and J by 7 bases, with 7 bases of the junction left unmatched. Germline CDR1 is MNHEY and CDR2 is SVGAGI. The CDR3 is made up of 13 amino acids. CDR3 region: CASSVGQSLEAFF. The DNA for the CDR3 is TGTGCCAGCAGTGTGGGACAGAGCCTTGAAGCTTTCTTT.

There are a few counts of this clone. The chain's CDR3 is CSASVDGYTF. CDR3 in DNA: TGCAGTGCTAGCGTCGATGGCTACACCTTC. The rearrangement links TRBV20-1 to TRBJ1-2, with D unclear. Germline assignment: CDR1 DFQATT and CDR2 SNEGSKA (reference sequence). The V and J ends lost 3 bases and 6 bases respectively, with 5 bases between them. CDR3 length: 10 residues.

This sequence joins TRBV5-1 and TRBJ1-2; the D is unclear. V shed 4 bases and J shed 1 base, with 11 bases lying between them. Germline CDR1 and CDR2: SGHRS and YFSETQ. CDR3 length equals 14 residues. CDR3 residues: CASSDSVRNYGYTF. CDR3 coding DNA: TGCGCCAGCAGCGATTCGGTCCGTAACTATGGCTACACCTTC. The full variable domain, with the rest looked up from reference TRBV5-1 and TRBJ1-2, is KAGVTQTPRYLIKTRGQQVTLSCSPISGHRSVSWYQQTPGQGLQFLFEYFSETQRNKGNFPGRFSGRQFSNSRSEMNVSTLELGDSALYLCASSDSVRNYGYTFGSGTRLTVV.

Here the CDR3 reads CASSQGEGNQPQHF. CDR3 sequence (DNA): TGCGCCAGCAGCCAAGGCGAGGGCAATCAGCCCCAGCATTTT. The chain has TRBV4-1 and TRBJ1-5; D unresolved. The CDR3 is 14 residues long. Trimming cost V 1 base and J 2 bases, with 6 bases left between them. Germline CDR1 reads MGHRA; CDR2 reads YSYEKL.

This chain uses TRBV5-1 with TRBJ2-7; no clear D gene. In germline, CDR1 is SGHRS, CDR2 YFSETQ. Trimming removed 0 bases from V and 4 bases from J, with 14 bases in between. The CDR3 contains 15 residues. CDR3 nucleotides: TGCGCCAGCAGCTTGGGGTCTGTGAAACAATACGAGCAGTACTTC. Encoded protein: CASSLGSVKQYEQYF.

DNA of the CDR3: TGTGCCTGGAGTCCCTTGGGGGGAGCCTCGGGGTACACTGAAGCTTTCTTT. Protein product: CAWSPLGGASGYTEAFF. V is TRBV30 and J is TRBJ1-1; TRBD1 is a possible D gene (5 bases). CDR3 length: 17 residues. Per germline, CDR1 GTSNPN and CDR2 SVGIG (reference sequence). Trimming pared 2 bases from V and 3 bases from J, leaving 22 bases between.

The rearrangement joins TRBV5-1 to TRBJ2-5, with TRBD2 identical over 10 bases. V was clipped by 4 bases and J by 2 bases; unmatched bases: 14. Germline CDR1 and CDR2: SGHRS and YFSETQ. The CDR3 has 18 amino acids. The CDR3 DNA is TGCGCCAGCAGCCCTTGGCCCGCTAGCGGGAGACCTCAAGAGACCCAGTACTTC. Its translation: CASSPWPASGRPQETQYF.

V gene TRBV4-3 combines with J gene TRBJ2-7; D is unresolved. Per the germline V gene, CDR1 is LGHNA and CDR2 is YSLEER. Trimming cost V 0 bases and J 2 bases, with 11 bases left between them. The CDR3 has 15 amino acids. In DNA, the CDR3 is TGCGCCAGCAGCCAAGATCGAACTCTGGCCTACGAGCAGTACTTC. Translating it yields CASSQDRTLAYEQYF.

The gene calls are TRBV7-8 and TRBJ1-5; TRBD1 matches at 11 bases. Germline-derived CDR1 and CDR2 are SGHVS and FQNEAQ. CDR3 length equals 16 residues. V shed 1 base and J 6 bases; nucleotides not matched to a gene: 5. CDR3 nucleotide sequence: TGTGCCAGCAGCTTAGGGACAGGGGGCACTGGTCAGCCCCAGCATTTT. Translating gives CASSLGTGGTGQPQHF.

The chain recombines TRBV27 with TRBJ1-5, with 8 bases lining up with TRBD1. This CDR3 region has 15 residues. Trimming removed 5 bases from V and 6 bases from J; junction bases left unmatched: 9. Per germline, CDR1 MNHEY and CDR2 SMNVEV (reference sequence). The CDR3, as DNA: TGTGCCAGCAGTGACCACAGGGGGGCCGGTCAGCCCCAGCATTTT. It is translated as CASSDHRGAGQPQHF.